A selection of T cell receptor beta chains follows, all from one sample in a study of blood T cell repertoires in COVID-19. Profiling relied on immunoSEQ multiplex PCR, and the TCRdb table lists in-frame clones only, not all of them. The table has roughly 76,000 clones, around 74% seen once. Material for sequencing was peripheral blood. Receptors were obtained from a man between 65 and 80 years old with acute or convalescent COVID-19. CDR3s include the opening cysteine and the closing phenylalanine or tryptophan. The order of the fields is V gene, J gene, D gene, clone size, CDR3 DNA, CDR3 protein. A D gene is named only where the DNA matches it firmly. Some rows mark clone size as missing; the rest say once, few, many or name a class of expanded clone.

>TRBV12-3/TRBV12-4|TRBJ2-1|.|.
TGTGCCAGCAGGCTAGCGTGGGCCGCTGAGCAGTTCTTC
CASRLAWAAEQFF
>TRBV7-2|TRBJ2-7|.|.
TGTGCCAGCAGCTTAACTTCCCACGAGCAGTACTTC
CASSLTSHEQYF
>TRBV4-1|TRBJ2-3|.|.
TGCGCCAGCAGCCGCGACAGGTTAAACACAGATACGCAGTATTTT
CASSRDRLNTDTQYF
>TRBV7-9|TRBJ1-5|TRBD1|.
TGTGCCAGCAGCTTTGGACAGGGTAGCAATCAGCCCCAGCATTTT
CASSFGQGSNQPQHF
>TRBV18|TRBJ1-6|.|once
TGTGCCAGCTCACCTCCCAGGCCTTCACCCCTCCACTTT
CASSPPRPSPLHF
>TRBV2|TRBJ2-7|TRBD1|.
TGTGCCAGCACCCCACGGGCAGGGGGCTCCTACGAGCAGTACTTC
CASTPRAGGSYEQYF
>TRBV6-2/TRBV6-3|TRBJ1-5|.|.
TGTGCCAGCAGTTCCCCGGCGCGGACACCGGATCAGCCCCAGCATTTT
CASSSPARTPDQPQHF
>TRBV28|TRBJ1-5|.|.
TGTGCCAGCAATGCGGGGGCTCCCGGACGTCAGCCCCAGCATTTT
CASNAGAPGRQPQHF
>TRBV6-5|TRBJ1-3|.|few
TGTGCCAGCTACCTTACAGGGAGAGGAAACACCATATATTTT
CASYLTGRGNTIYF
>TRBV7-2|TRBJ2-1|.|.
TGTGCCAGCAGCATAGGCGTAGACAATGAGCAGTTCTTC
CASSIGVDNEQFF
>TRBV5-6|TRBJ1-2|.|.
TGTGCCAGCAGCTTGGTGGCAGGGCCCAGCCCTAACTATGGCTACACCTTC
CASSLVAGPSPNYGYTF
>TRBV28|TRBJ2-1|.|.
TGTGCCAGCAGCCTCCCCCGGAGCTCCTACAATGAGCAGTTCTTC
CASSLPRSSYNEQFF
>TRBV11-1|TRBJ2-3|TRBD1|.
TGTGCCAGCAGCCCAGGACAGGGGGCTTGGGCAGATACGCAGTATTTT
CASSPGQGAWADTQYF
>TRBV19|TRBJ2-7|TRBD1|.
TGTGCCAGTAGTATCGGGACAGGGGGCTACGAGCAGTACTTC
CASSIGTGGYEQYF
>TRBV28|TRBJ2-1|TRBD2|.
TGTGCCAGCAGCTCCCTTGGACTAGCGGGGGAGGGGGAGCAGTTCTTC
CASSSLGLAGEGEQFF
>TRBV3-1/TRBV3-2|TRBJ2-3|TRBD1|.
TGTGCCAGCAGCCAAGATTTCACGGGACAGGGACGACATACGCAGTATTTT
CASSQDFTGQGRHTQYF
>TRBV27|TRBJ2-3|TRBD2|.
TGTGCCAGCAGTTTATATCCTAGCGGAAATACAGATACGCAGTATTTT
CASSLYPSGNTDTQYF
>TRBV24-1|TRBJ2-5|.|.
TGTGCCACCAGTGACCCCGGACAGCAAGAGACCCAGTACTTC
CATSDPGQQETQYF
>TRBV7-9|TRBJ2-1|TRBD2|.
TGTGCCAGGTCGGGGACTAGCGGGACCGGTGTCAATGAGCAGTTCTTC
CARSGTSGTGVNEQFF
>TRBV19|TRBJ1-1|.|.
TGTGCCAGTGGTCGGGTGGCGAACACTGAAGCTTTCTTT
CASGRVANTEAFF
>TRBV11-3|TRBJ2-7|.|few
TGTGCCAGCAGCTCGATCCCGACAGGTCGGAGCTACGAGCAGTACTTC
CASSSIPTGRSYEQYF
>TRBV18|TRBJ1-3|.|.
TGTGCCAGCTCACCCTACGACAATCACTCTGGAAACACCATATATTTT
CASSPYDNHSGNTIYF
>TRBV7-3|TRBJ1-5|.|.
TGTGCCAGCAGCATAAAAACAGAGATTAGCAATCAGCCCCAGCATTTT
CASSIKTEISNQPQHF
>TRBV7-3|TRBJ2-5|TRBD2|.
TGTGCCAGCAGCTCAATGGGAGGGCGAGGAGAGACCCAGTACTTC
CASSSMGGRGETQYF
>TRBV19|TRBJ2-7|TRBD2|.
TGTGCCAGTAGTCCGAGTTTTAGCGGGATAAAATACGAGCAGTACTTC
CASSPSFSGIKYEQYF
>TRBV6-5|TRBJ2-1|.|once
TGTGCCAGCAGTTACGGACCGAGGGGGGAGCAGTTCTTC
CASSYGPRGEQFF
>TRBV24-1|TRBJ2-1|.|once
TGTGCCACCAGTGATGTAGGTATGTCAGGGTACAATGAGCAGTTCTTC
CATSDVGMSGYNEQFF
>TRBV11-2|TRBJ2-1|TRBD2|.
TGTGCCAGCAGCTTAGGGGCGGGAGTTATCAATGAGCAGTTCTTC
CASSLGAGVINEQFF
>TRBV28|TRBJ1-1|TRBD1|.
TGTGCCAGCAGCCGGGACAGGGGAACTGAAGCTTTCTTT
CASSRDRGTEAFF
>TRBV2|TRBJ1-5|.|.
TGTGCCAGCAGTGAAGCGCTTGTGGGGAGTCAGCCCCAGCATTTT
CASSEALVGSQPQHF
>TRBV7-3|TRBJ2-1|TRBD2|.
TGTGCCAGCAGCTTAACGCGGGGGGACTACAATGAGCAGTTCTTC
CASSLTRGDYNEQFF
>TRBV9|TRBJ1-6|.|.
TGTGCCAGCAGCCCCCGTGATTCACCCCTCCACTTT
CASSPRDSPLHF
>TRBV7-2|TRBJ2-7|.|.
TGTGCCAGCAGTAGGGCTCTGGAGGGAAGACACGAGCAGTACTTC
CASSRALEGRHEQYF
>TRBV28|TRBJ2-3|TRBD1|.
TGTGCCAGCAGTTTCCGGGGACAGGGGACAGATACGCAGTATTTT
CASSFRGQGTDTQYF
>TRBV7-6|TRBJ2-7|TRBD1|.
TGTGCCAGCAGCTTAGGGACAGGGGCGAACACCTACGAGCAGTACTTC
CASSLGTGANTYEQYF
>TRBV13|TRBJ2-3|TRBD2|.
TGTGCCAGCAGCTTAGACATCGGTTTATTCGGCGGGAGCGGCGGAGATACGCAGTATTTT
CASSLDIGLFGGSGGDTQYF
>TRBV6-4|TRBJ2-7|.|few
TGTGCCAGCAGTGTCCCGAGGACTGGCTTTCACGAGCAGTACTTC
CASSVPRTGFHEQYF
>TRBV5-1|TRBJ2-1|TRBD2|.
TGCGCCAGCAGCTTGTTAGTAGCGGGAGGGTCCAATGAGCAGTTCTTC
CASSLLVAGGSNEQFF
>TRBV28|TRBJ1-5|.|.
TGTGCCAGCAGTTTCACAGGGAAACAGCCCCAGCATTTT
CASSFTGKQPQHF
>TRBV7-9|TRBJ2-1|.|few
TGTGCCACGGGGGGCCGGTACAATGAGCAGTTCTTC
CATGGRYNEQFF
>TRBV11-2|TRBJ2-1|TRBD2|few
TGTGCCAGCAGCTTAGATCTTAGCGGGAGCTACAATGAGCAGTTCTTC
CASSLDLSGSYNEQFF
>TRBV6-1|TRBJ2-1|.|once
TGTGCCAGCAGTGAAGTTCGGGTGAGGAATGAGCAGTTCTTC
CASSEVRVRNEQFF
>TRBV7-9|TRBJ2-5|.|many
TGTGCCAGCAGCGGCGGAGGTAGGGAGACCCAGTACTTC
CASSGGGRETQYF
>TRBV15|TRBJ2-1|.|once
TGTGCCACCAGCAGAGGATTAGTTGCCAATGAGCAGTTCTTC
CATSRGLVANEQFF
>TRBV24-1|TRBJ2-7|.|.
TGTGCCACCAGTGATGGGGGGGCGCAGCAGTACTTC
CATSDGGAQQYF
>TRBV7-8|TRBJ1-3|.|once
TGTGCCAGCAGCTTATCCCGGGTCGGTCTCAGCTCTGGAAACACCATATATTTT
CASSLSRVGLSSGNTIYF
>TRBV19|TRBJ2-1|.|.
TGTGCCAGTAGGACCTCCTGGGGCGCTGACAATGAGCAGTTCTTC
CASRTSWGADNEQFF
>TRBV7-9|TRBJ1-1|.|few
TGTGCCAGCAGCTTAGAAGTGGGGGCTCGGAACACTGAAGCTTTCTTT
CASSLEVGARNTEAFF
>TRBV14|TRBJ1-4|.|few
TGTGCCAGCACCAGTAGCCAGGGCGGTGAAAAACTGTTTTTT
CASTSSQGGEKLFF
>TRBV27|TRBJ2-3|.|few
TGTGCCAGCAGTTTAGCAGCGGGCACAGATACGCAGTATTTT
CASSLAAGTDTQYF
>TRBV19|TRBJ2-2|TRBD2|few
TGTGCCAGTAGTCCGGGACTAGCGGCCGGGGAGCTGTTTTTT
CASSPGLAAGELFF